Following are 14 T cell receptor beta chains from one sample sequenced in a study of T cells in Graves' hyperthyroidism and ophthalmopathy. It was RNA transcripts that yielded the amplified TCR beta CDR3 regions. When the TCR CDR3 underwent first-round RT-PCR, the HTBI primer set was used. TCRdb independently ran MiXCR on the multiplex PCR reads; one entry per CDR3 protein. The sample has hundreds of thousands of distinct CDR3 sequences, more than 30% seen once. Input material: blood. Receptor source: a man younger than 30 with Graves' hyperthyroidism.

For the CDR3, the DNA is TGCAGTGCCTCTTTGACTAGCCACTCCTACGAGCAGTACTTC. Protein product: CSASLTSHSYEQYF. The chain couples TRBV20-1 to TRBJ2-7; 7 bases line up with TRBD2. The CDR3 is 14 amino acids. V dropped 6 bases and J dropped 0; count of bases not matched to a gene: 8. CDR1 is DFQATT and CDR2 is SNEGSKA in the germline V gene (reference sequence).

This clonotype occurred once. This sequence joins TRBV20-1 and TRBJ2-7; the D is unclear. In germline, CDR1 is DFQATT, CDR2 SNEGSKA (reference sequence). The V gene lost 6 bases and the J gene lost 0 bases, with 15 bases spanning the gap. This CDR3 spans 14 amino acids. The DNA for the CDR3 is TGCAGTGCAACTATACAGTCCCACTCCTACGAGCAGTACTTC. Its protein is CSATIQSHSYEQYF.

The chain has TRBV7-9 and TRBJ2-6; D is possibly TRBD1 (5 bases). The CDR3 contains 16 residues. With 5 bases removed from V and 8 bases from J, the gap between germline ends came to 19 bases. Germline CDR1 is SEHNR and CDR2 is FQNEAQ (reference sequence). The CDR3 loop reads CASSQPGPGNTNVLTF. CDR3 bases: TGTGCCAGCAGCCAACCAGGTCCAGGGAATACCAACGTCCTGACTTTC. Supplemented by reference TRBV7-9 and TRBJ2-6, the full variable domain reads DTGVSQNPRHKITKRGQNVTFRCDPISEHNRLYWYRQTLGQGPEFLTYFQNEAQLEKSRLLSDRFSAERPKGSFSTLEIQRTEQGDSAMYLCASSQPGPGNTNVLTFGAGSRLTVL.

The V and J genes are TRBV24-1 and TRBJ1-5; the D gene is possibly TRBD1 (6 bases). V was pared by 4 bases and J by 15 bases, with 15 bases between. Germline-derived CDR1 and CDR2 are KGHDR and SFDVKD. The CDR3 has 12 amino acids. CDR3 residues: CATSEAPGTRHF. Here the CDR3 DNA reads TGTGCCACCAGTGAGGCCCCAGGGACACGGCATTTT.

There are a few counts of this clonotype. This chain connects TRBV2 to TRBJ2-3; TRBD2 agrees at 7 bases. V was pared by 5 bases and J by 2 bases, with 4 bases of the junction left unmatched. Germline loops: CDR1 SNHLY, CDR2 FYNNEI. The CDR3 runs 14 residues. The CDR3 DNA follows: TGTGCCAGCAGTCAGCGACTAGCCACAGATACGCAGTATTTT. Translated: CASSQRLATDTQYF.

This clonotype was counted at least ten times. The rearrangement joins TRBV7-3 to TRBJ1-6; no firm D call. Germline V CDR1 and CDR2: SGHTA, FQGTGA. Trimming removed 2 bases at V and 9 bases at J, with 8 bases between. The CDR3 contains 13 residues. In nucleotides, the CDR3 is TGTGCCAGCAGCTTAGACCGGACTTCACCCCTCCACTTT. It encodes CASSLDRTSPLHF.

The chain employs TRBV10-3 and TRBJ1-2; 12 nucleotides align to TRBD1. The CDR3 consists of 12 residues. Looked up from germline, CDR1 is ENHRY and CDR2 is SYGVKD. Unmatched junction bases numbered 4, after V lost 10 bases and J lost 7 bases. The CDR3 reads CATGTGGFGYTF. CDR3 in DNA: TGTGCCACCGGGACAGGGGGCTTTGGCTACACCTTC.

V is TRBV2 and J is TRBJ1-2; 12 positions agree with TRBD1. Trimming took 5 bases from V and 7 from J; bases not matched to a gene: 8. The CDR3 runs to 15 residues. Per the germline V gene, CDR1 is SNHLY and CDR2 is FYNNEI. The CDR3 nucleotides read TGTGCCAGCAGTTCCGGGACAGGGGGCGCAGGTGGCTACACCTTC. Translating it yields CASSSGTGGAGGYTF. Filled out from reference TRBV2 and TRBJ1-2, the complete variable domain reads EPEVTQTPSHQVTQMGQEVILRCVPISNHLYFYWYRQILGQKVEFLVSFYNNEISEKSEIFDDQFSVERPDGSNFTLKIRSTKLEDSAMYFCASSSGTGGAGGYTFGSGTRLTVV.

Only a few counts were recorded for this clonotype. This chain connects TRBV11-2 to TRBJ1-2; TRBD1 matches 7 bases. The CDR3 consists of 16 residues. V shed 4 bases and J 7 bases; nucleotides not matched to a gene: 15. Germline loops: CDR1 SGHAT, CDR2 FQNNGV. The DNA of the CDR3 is TGTGCCAGCAGCTCCGCGACCATAACAGGGGCCGGTGGCTACACCTTC. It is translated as CASSSATITGAGGYTF.

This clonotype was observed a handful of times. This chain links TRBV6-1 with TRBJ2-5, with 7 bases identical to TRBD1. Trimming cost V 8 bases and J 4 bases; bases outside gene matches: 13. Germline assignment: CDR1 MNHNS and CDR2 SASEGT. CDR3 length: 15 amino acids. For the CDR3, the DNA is TGTGCCAGCTCAACCAACCGGGACAGCTTAGAGACCCAGTACTTC. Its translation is CASSTNRDSLETQYF.

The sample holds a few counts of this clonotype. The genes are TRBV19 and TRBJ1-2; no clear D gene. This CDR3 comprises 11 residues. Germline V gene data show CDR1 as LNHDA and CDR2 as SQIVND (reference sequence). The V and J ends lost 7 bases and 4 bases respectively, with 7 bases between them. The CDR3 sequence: CASIGAYGYTF. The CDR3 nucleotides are TGTGCCAGTATCGGCGCCTATGGCTACACCTTC.

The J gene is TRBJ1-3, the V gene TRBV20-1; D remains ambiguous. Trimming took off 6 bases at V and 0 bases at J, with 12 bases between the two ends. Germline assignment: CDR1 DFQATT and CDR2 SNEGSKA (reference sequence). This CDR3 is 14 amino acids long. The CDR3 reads CSASTGYSGNTIYF. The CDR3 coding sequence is TGCAGTGCCTCTACGGGATACTCTGGAAACACCATATATTTT.

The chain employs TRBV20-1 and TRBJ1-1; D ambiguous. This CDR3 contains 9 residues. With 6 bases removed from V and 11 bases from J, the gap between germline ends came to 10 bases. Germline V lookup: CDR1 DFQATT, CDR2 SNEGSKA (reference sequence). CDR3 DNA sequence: TGCAGTGCAGAGCGGCCCGCTTTCTTT. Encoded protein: CSAERPAFF.

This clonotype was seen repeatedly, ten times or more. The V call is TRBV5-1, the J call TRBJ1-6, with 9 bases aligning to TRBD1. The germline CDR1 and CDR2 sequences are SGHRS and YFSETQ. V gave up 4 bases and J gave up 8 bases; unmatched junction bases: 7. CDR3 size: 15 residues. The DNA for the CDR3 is TGCGCCAGCAGCCCGGGACAGGGTATCCATTCACCCCTCCACTTT. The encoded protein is CASSPGQGIHSPLHF.